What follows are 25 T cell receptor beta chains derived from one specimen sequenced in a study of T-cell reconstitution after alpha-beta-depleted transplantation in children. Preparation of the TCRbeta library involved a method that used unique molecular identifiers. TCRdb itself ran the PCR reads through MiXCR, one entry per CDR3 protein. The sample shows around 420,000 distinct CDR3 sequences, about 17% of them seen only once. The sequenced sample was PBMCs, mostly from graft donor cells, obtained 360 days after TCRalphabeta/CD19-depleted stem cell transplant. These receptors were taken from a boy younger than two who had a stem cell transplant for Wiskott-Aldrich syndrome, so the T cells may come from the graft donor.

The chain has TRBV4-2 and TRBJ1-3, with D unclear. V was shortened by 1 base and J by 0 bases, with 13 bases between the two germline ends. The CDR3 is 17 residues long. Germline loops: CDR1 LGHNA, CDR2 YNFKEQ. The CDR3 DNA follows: TGTGCCAGCAGCCAAGCCTTTCGTACAGACTCTGGAAACACCATATATTTT. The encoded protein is CASSQAFRTDSGNTIYF.

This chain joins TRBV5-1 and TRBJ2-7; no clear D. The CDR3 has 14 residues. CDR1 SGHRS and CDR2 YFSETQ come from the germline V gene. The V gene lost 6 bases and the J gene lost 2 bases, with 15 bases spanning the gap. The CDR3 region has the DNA TGCGCCAGCAAGGAAGGACGGGTCACCTACGAGCAGTACTTC. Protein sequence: CASKEGRVTYEQYF.

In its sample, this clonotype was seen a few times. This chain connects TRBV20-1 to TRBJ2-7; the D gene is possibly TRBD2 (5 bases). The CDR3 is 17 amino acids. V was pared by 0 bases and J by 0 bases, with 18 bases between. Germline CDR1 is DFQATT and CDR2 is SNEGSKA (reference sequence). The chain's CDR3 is CSARDRGQAPSSYEQYF. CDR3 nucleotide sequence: TGCAGTGCTAGAGACCGCGGGCAAGCCCCGAGCTCCTACGAGCAGTACTTC.

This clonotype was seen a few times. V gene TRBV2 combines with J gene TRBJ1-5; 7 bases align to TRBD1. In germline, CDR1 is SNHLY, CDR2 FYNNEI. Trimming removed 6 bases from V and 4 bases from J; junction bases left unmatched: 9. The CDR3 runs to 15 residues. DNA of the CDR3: TGTGCCAGCAGGGCTAGGGGGCAGTGGAATCAGCCCCAGCATTTT. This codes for CASRARGQWNQPQHF.

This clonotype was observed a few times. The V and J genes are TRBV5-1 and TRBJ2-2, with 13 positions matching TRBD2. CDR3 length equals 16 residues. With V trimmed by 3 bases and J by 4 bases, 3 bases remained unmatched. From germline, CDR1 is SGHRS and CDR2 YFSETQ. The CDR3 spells CASSSGLAGATGELFF. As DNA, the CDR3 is TGCGCCAGCAGCTCCGGACTAGCGGGAGCCACCGGGGAGCTGTTTTTT.

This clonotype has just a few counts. The CDR3 loop reads CASRRAGSNTEAFF. Written as DNA, the CDR3 is TGTGCCAGCAGACGGGCAGGCTCGAACACTGAAGCTTTCTTT. The J gene is TRBJ1-1, the V gene TRBV3-1; D gene unclear. The CDR3 sequence is 14 residues long. V was cut by 6 bases and J by 1 base, with 12 bases left in between. Germline V gene lookup returns CDR1 LGHDT and CDR2 YNNKEL (reference sequence).

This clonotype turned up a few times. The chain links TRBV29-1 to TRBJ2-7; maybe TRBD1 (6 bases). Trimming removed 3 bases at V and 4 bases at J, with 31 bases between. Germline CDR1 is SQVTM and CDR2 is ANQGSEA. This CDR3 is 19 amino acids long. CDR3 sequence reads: CSVDTTGRGDTGPAYEQYF. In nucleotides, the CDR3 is TGCAGCGTTGACACAACCGGCCGAGGGGACACCGGCCCCGCTTACGAGCAGTACTTC.

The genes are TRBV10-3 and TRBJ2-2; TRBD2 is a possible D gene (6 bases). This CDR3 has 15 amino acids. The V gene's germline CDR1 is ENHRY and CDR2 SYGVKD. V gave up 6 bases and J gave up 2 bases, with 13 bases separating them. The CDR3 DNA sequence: TGTGCCATCAGGCTCGGGACTGCAAACACCGGGGAGCTGTTTTTT. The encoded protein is CAIRLGTANTGELFF.

The CDR3 DNA sequence: TGTGCCAGCAGAGCCACCGGGACAAAGACCTACGAGCAGTACTTC. It translates to CASRATGTKTYEQYF. The chain combines TRBV12-3 or TRBV12-4 with TRBJ2-7; a possible D gene is TRBD1 (6 bases). Trimming shortened V by 6 bases and J by 2 bases, and 17 bases separated the two germline ends. The CDR3 loop spans 15 amino acids.

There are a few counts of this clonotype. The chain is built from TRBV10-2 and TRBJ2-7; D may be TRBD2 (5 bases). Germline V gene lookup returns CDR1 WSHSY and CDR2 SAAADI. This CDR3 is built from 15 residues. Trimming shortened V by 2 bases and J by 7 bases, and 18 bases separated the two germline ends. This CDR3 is CASSEKLVPPWEQYF. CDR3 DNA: TGCGCCAGCAGTGAGAAACTAGTCCCCCCGTGGGAGCAGTACTTC.

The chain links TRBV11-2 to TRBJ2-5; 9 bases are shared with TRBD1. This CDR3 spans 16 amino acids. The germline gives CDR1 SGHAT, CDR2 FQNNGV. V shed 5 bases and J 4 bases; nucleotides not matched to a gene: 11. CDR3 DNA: TGTGCCAGCAGCGCCTACAGGGGGCTTCGAGGAGAGACCCAGTACTTC. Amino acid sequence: CASSAYRGLRGETQYF.

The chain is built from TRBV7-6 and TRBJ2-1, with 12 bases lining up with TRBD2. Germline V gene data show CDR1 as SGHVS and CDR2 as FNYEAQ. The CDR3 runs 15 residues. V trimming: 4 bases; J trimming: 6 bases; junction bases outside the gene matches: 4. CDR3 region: CASSSGLAGPNEQFF. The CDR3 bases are TGTGCCAGCAGCTCCGGACTAGCGGGACCCAATGAGCAGTTCTTC.

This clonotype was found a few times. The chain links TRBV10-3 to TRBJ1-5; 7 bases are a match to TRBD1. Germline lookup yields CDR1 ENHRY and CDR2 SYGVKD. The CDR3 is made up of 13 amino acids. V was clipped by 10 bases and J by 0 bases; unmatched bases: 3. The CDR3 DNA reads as TGTGCCACCGGGACAGATAGCAATCAGCCCCAGCATTTT. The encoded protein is CATGTDSNQPQHF.

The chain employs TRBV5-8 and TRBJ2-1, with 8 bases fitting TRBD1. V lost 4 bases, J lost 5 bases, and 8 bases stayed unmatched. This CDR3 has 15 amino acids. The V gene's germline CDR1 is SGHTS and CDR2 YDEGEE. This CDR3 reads CASSLGTGRDNEQFF. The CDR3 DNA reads TGTGCCAGCAGCCTCGGGACAGGTAGGGACAATGAGCAGTTCTTC.

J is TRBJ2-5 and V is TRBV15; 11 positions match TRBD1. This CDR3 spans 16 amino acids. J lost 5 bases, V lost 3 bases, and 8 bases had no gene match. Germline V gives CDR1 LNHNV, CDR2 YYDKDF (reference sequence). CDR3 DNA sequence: TGTGCCACCAGCAGCTGGGACAGGGGGGGTCGGGAGACCCAGTACTTC. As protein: CATSSWDRGGRETQYF.

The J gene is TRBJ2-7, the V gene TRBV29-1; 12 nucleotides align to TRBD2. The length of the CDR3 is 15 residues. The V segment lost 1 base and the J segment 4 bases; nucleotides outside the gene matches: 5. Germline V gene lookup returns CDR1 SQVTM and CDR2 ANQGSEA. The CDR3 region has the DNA TGCAGCGTTGAAGGGACTAGCGGGATTGGGTACGAGCAGTACTTC. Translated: CSVEGTSGIGYEQYF.

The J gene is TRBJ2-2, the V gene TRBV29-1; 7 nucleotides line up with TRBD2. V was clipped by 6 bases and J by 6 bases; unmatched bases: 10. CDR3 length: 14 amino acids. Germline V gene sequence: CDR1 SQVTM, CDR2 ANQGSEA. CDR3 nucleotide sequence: TGCAGCGTAAAGCGGGATACGGGACCCGGGGAGCTGTTTTTT. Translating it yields CSVKRDTGPGELFF.

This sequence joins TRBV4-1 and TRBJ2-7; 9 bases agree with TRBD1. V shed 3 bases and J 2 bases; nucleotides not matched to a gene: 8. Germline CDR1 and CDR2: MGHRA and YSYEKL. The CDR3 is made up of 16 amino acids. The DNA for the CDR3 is TGCGCCAGCAGCCATAGCGCAAGACAGGGGGCCTACGAGCAGTACTTC. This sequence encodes CASSHSARQGAYEQYF.

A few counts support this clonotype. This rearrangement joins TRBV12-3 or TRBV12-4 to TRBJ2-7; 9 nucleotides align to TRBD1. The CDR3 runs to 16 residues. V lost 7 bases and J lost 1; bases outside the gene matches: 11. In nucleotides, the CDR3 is TGTGCCAGCACCACCTACGGGACAGGGATTTCCTACGAGCAGTACTTC. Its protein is CASTTYGTGISYEQYF.

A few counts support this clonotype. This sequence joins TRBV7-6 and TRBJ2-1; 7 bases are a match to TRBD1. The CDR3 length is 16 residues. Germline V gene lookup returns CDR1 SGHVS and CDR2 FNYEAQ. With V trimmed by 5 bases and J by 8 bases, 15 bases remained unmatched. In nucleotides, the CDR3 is TGTGCCAGCAGCACCTCTGGGGGCAGGGGGAAAGATGAGCAGTTCTTC. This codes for CASSTSGGRGKDEQFF.

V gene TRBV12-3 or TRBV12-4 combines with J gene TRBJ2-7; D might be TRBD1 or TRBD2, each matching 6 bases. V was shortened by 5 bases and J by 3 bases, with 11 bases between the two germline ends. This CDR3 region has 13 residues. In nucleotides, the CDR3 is TGTGCCAGCAGTCGGGGGACAAACTACGAGCAGTACTTC. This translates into CASSRGTNYEQYF.

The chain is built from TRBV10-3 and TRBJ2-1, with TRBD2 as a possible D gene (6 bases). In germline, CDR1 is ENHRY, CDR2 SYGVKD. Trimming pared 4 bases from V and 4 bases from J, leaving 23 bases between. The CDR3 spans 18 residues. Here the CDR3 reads CAISGITRGRSLYNEQFF. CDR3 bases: TGTGCCATCAGTGGGATCACTAGAGGGAGGTCTTTGTACAATGAGCAGTTCTTC.

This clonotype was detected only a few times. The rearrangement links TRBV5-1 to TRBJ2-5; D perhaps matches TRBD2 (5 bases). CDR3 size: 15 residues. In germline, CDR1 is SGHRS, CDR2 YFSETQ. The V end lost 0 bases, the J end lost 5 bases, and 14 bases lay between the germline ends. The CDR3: CASSLAGSSGETQYF. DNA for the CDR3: TGCGCCAGCAGCTTGGCGGGATCATCCGGGGAGACCCAGTACTTC.

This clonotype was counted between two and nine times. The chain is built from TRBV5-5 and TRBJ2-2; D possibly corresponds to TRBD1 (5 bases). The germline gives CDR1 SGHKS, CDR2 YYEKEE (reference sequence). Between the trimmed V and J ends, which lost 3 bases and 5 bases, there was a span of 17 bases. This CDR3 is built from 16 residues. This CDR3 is CASSSELGRKTGELFF. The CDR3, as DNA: TGTGCCAGCAGCTCCGAGTTGGGGCGGAAGACCGGGGAGCTGTTTTTT.

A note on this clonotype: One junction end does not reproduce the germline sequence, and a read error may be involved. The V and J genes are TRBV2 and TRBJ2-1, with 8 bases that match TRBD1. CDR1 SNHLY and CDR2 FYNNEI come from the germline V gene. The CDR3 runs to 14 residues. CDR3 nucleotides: TGTGCCAGTTCCGGGACAGGCTCCAACAATGAGCAGTTCTTC. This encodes CASSGTGSNNEQFF.